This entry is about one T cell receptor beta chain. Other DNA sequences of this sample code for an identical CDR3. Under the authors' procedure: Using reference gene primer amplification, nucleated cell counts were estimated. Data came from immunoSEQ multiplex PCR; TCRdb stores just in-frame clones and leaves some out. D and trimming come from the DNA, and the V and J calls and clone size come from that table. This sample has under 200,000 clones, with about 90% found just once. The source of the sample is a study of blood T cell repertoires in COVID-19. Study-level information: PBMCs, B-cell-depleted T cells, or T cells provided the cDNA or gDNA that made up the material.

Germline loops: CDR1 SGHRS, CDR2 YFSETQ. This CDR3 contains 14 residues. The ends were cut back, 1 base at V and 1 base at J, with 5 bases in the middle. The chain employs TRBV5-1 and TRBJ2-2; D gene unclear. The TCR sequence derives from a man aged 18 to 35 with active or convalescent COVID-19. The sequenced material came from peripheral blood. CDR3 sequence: CASSLSGNTGELFF. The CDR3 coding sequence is TGCGCCAGCAGCTTGTCCGGGAACACCGGGGAGCTGTTTTTT.